This T cell receptor (beta chain) was sequenced in a study of blood T cell repertoires in COVID-19. Background on the study: From T cells, B-cell-depleted T cells, or PBMCs came the material, which was cDNA or gDNA.

The assay was immunoSEQ multiplex PCR, and TCRdb's table has in-frame clones only and misses some. The table lists approximately 260,000 clones, approximately 81% of them singletons. Across over 20 US areas, participants ranged in age from roughly 18 to 95 years. Within 2 weeks before study entry, exposed participants met a COVID-19 case. CDR3 size: 14 residues. Trimming removed 2 bases from V and 7 bases from J; junction bases left unmatched: 6. The germline V gene has CDR1 SGHKS and CDR2 YYEKEE (reference sequence). The sequenced sample consisted of PBMCs or T cells enriched from blood (not recorded which). The rearrangement links TRBV5-5 to TRBJ1-2; 9 bases match TRBD1. This receptor was identified in a woman aged 45-60 years who had been exposed to COVID-19. CDR3 nucleotide sequence: TGTGCCAGCAGCTTAAGACAGGGGGTGAGTGGCTACACCTTC. Protein: CASSLRQGVSGYTF.